These 11 T cell receptor beta chains share one sample of origin, sequenced in a study of blood T cell repertoires in COVID-19. Profiled with immunoSEQ multiplex PCR; TCRdb holds only in-frame clones, not every one. Among 150,000 to 200,000 clones listed, about four fifths were seen once. Sequencing input: peripheral blood. The receptors were sampled from a woman at least 80 years old with acute or convalescent COVID-19.

The chain is built from TRBV5-4 and TRBJ2-2; 8 bases align to TRBD2. Germline CDR1 SGHNT, CDR2 YYREEE (reference sequence). V lost 3 bases and J lost 6; bases outside the gene matches: 13. The CDR3 is made up of 17 amino acids. The CDR3 coding sequence is TGTGCCAGCAGCTCACCCCGGGGGGGGGATGTTCCCGGGGAGCTGTTTTTT. Residues: CASSSPRGGDVPGELFF.

The rearrangement uses TRBV6-6 and TRBJ2-7; 9 nucleotides align to TRBD2. This CDR3 is built from 16 residues. V trimming: 0 bases; J trimming: 3 bases; junction bases outside the gene matches: 6. Germline assignment: CDR1 MNHNY and CDR2 SVGAGI (reference sequence). CDR3 protein: CASSYSTGTSLYEQYF. As DNA, the CDR3 is TGTGCCAGCAGTTACTCGACGGGGACTAGCCTCTACGAGCAGTACTTC.

The chain links TRBV6-5 to TRBJ2-3; 8 bases align to TRBD1. From germline, CDR1 is MNHEY and CDR2 SVGAGI. V lost 6 bases and J lost 0; bases outside the gene matches: 5. The length of the CDR3 is 15 residues. The CDR3 spells CASRETGASTDTQYF. The DNA for the CDR3 is TGTGCCAGCAGGGAGACAGGGGCGAGCACAGATACGCAGTATTTT.

CDR3 bases: TGCGCCAGCAGCTTGGGAGACAGGGCTCGCGAGCAGTACTTC. Amino acid sequence: CASSLGDRAREQYF. The chain carries TRBV5-1 and TRBJ2-7; 7 positions agree with TRBD1. The CDR3 is 14 residues long. Trimming cost V 0 bases and J 6 bases; bases outside gene matches: 6. Per germline, CDR1 SGHRS and CDR2 YFSETQ. The entire variable domain, with the rest obtained from reference TRBV5-1 and TRBJ2-7, is as follows: KAGVTQTPRYLIKTRGQQVTLSCSPISGHRSVSWYQQTPGQGLQFLFEYFSETQRNKGNFPGRFSGRQFSNSRSEMNVSTLELGDSALYLCASSLGDRAREQYFGPGTRLTVT.

The chain couples TRBV7-8 to TRBJ1-1; TRBD1 matches 8 bases. This CDR3 is built from 13 residues. Germline V gives CDR1 SGHVS, CDR2 FQNEAQ. Trimming took 5 bases from V and 7 from J; bases not matched to a gene: 6. Here the CDR3 DNA reads TGTGCCAGCAGCGGCGGACAGGGATTTGAAGCTTTCTTT. Translated: CASSGGQGFEAFF.

The chain joins TRBV3-1 (or the pseudogene TRBV3-2) to TRBJ1-6; D not resolved. Germline V gene data show CDR1 as LGHDT and CDR2 as YNNKEL (reference sequence). Trimming removed 1 base at V and 6 bases at J, with 16 bases between. This CDR3 region has 17 residues. CDR3: CASSQAFPGIPNSPLHF. Written as DNA, the CDR3 is TGTGCCAGCAGCCAAGCGTTTCCCGGGATCCCTAATTCACCCCTCCACTTT.

The rearrangement uses TRBV18 and TRBJ2-7, with 11 bases aligning to TRBD2. CDR1 KGHSH and CDR2 LQKENI come from the germline V gene. The V segment lost 7 bases and the J segment 4 bases; nucleotides outside the gene matches: 3. This CDR3 is 13 amino acids long. CDR3 residues: CASYGTSGYEQYF. The DNA of the CDR3 is TGTGCCAGCTACGGGACTAGCGGTTACGAGCAGTACTTC.

V usage is TRBV19 and J usage is TRBJ1-1; D remains unclear. CDR3 length: 15 residues. In germline, CDR1 is LNHDA, CDR2 SQIVND (reference sequence). Between the trimmed V and J ends, which lost 3 bases and 0 bases, there was a span of 11 bases. This chain's CDR3 is CASSIGHAMNTEAFF. The CDR3, as DNA: TGTGCCAGTAGTATTGGGCACGCGATGAACACTGAAGCTTTCTTT.

This clone was counted at least ten times. The chain uses TRBV19 and TRBJ1-4, with 7 bases identical to TRBD1. The CDR3 sequence is 15 residues long. J was trimmed by 4 bases and V by 4 bases; bases with no gene match: 6. Looked up from germline, CDR1 is LNHDA and CDR2 is SQIVND (reference sequence). The DNA for the CDR3 is TGTGCCAGTAGTACCGAACAGGGGATTAATGAAAAACTGTTTTTT. Its protein is CASSTEQGINEKLFF.

CDR3 loop: CASRLGQLGRPQHF. The CDR3 coding sequence is TGTGCCAGCAGGCTTGGACAGCTGGGGAGGCCCCAGCATTTT. The V call is TRBV6-5, the J call TRBJ1-5, with a possible D match to TRBD1 (6 bases). The germline V gene has CDR1 MNHEY and CDR2 SVGAGI. The CDR3 sequence is 14 residues long. V was trimmed by 6 bases and J by 9 bases, leaving 18 bases between them.

This clone showed up just once. J is TRBJ1-6 and V is TRBV5-1; 7 positions match TRBD1. After removal of 4 bases from V and 5 bases from J, the junction contained 6 bases not matched to a gene. CDR3 length: 15 amino acids. CDR1 SGHRS and CDR2 YFSETQ come from the germline V gene. The CDR3 nucleotides read TGCGCCAGCAGCCGGGACAGCCAAGATAATTCACCCCTCCACTTT. This translates into CASSRDSQDNSPLHF.